The 12 T cell receptor beta chains listed next were all sequenced from one sample in a study of blood T cell repertoires in COVID-19 (dated by TCRdb to 2020 to 2022). The library was generated by the immunoSEQ multiplex PCR assay. TCRdb's version of the immuneACCESS table is confined to in-frame rearrangements and falls short of the full clone set. An unresolved V gene accounts for under half of the shortfall where checked; the remainder is of unknown origin. The sample contains approximately 90,000 clones, approximately 90% of them found a single time. Together, the top ten hold 1.5% to 2% of the sample. Input material: peripheral blood. The origin of the receptors is a man between 60 and 70 years old with acute or convalescent COVID-19.

The V and J genes are TRBV6-5 and TRBJ1-1, with TRBD1 identical over 9 bases. The V gene's germline CDR1 is MNHEY and CDR2 SVGAGI. CDR3 length equals 14 residues. With V trimmed by 8 bases and J by 6 bases, 10 bases remained unmatched. CDR3: CASVGQGRVAEAFF. The CDR3 DNA follows: TGTGCCAGCGTTGGACAGGGGAGGGTCGCTGAAGCTTTCTTT.

In DNA form, the CDR3 reads TGTGCCAGCAGCTTTGAGGGTGGGTGGAACACTGAAGCTTTCTTT. Translation gives CASSFEGGWNTEAFF. The chain is built from TRBV7-2 and TRBJ1-1; no clear D gene. The V end lost 3 bases, the J end lost 1 base, and 12 bases lay between the germline ends. The CDR3 is 15 amino acids. Germline-derived CDR1 and CDR2 are SGHTA and FQGNSA.

This clone was seen just once. The chain uses TRBV19 and TRBJ1-2, with D hard to call. V lost 2 bases, J lost 8 bases, and 12 bases lay in between. Germline V gives CDR1 LNHDA, CDR2 SQIVND (reference sequence). The CDR3 consists of 13 residues. The DNA of the CDR3 is TGTGCCAGTAGTATACGAGGAATTAGCGGCTACACCTTC. Its protein is CASSIRGISGYTF.

The chain links TRBV5-1 to TRBJ1-1, with D maybe TRBD1 (5 bases). Germline V gene data show CDR1 as SGHRS and CDR2 as YFSETQ. This CDR3 has 13 residues. V was pared by 5 bases and J by 1 base, with 9 bases between. In DNA, the CDR3 is TGCGCCAGCAGATGGGACTCGAACACTGAAGCTTTCTTT. Amino acid sequence: CASRWDSNTEAFF.

The genes are TRBV19 and TRBJ1-4; maybe TRBD1 (5 bases). Deletions cut 6 bases from V and 1 base from J, with 9 bases between. From germline, CDR1 is LNHDA and CDR2 SQIVND (reference sequence). The length of the CDR3 is 14 residues. This CDR3 is CASSAGRTNEKLFF. The CDR3 coding sequence is TGTGCCAGTAGCGCAGGGCGAACTAATGAAAAACTGTTTTTT.

This chain joins TRBV2 and TRBJ1-4; weak D call: TRBD1 (5 bases). From germline, CDR1 is SNHLY and CDR2 FYNNEI. CDR3 length: 12 residues. The V gene lost 6 bases and the J gene lost 16 bases, with 18 bases spanning the gap. CDR3 sequence reads: CASSWMSGHPFF. In DNA, the CDR3 is TGTGCCAGCAGCTGGATGTCTGGACACCCGTTTTTT.

J is TRBJ1-2 and V is TRBV5-1; 10 nucleotides match TRBD1. Germline CDR1 is SGHRS and CDR2 is YFSETQ. Trimming cost V 8 bases and J 2 bases; bases outside gene matches: 3. The length of the CDR3 is 13 residues. The CDR3, as DNA: TGCGCCAGTTCGGGACAGGGGAACTATGGCTACACCTTC. Protein product: CASSGQGNYGYTF.

This chain uses TRBV6-5 with TRBJ1-4, with TRBD1 identical over 8 bases. J gave up 8 bases and V 6 bases, and 5 bases lay outside the gene matches. CDR1 and CDR2 from the germline V gene are MNHEY and SVGAGI. This CDR3 has 13 residues. CDR3 in amino acids: CASSPDRAEKLFF. CDR3 nucleotides: TGTGCCAGCAGCCCGGACAGGGCGGAAAAACTGTTTTTT.

The chain has TRBV28 and TRBJ1-2; possibly TRBD1 for D (6 bases). Trimming removed 5 bases from V and 8 bases from J, with 12 bases in between. CDR1 is MDHEN and CDR2 is SYDVKM in the germline V gene. The CDR3 is 12 residues long. Here the CDR3 DNA reads TGTGCCAGCAGTCCCCTGGGGGCAGGCTACACCTTC. It is translated as CASSPLGAGYTF.

The chain carries TRBV30 and TRBJ2-7, with a weak D call TRBD2 (6 bases). Germline V gene data show CDR1 as GTSNPN and CDR2 as SVGIG (reference sequence). V was clipped by 7 bases and J by 4 bases, with 11 bases between them. CDR3 length equals 11 residues. CDR3 in DNA: TGTGCCTTGGGGCGGGGATACGAGCAGTACTTC. This gives the protein CALGRGYEQYF. Looking up the rest from reference TRBV30 and TRBJ2-7 gives the full variable domain: SQTIHQWPATLVQPVGSPLSLECTVEGTSNPNLYWYRQAAGRGLQLLFYSVGIGQISSEVPQNLSASRPQDRQFILSSKKLLLSDSGFYLCALGRGYEQYFGPGTRLTVT.

V usage is TRBV18 and J usage is TRBJ1-1, with D perhaps matching TRBD1 (5 bases). In germline, CDR1 is KGHSH, CDR2 LQKENI. The CDR3 extends over 16 amino acids. Trimming stripped 3 bases from V and 4 bases from J, with 18 bases between. The CDR3 protein is CASSPGPGREGTEAFF. DNA for the CDR3: TGTGCCAGCTCACCGGGACCCGGGCGGGAGGGCACTGAAGCTTTCTTT.

The chain links TRBV3-1 (or the pseudogene TRBV3-2) to TRBJ1-1; TRBD1 is a possible D gene (5 bases). CDR3 length: 12 residues. V lost 8 bases and J 6 bases, leaving 13 bases between the germline ends. Germline V gene sequence: CDR1 LGHDT, CDR2 YNNKEL (reference sequence). This CDR3 reads CASRQGIAEAFF. In DNA, the CDR3 is TGTGCCAGCCGTCAGGGTATCGCTGAAGCTTTCTTT.